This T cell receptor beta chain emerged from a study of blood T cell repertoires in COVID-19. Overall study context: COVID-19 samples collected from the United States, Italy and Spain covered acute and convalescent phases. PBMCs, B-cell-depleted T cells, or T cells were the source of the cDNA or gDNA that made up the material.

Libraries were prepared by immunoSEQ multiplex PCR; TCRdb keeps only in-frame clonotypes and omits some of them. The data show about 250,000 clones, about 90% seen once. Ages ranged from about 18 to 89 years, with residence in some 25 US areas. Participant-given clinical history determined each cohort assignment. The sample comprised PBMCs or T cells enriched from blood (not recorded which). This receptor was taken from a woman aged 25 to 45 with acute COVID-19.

CDR3 DNA: TGTGCCAGCAGACCCCGACAGACCTATAATTCACCCCTCCACTTT. Protein sequence: CASRPRQTYNSPLHF. The rearrangement joins TRBV6-5 to TRBJ1-6; D is perhaps TRBD1 (5 bases). The CDR3 contains 15 residues. Deletions cut 6 bases from V and 2 bases from J, with 11 bases between. Germline V CDR1 and CDR2: MNHEY, SVGAGI.